This paragraph covers one TCR beta chain sequence. This sample is part of a study of shared clonotypes between healthy human individuals. There were no recent acute infections or vaccinations among the donors, who were healthy HIV-negative adults. Samples underwent the assay at deep level. Genomic DNA of every subset was divided equally among multiple immunoSEQ plates. This table comes from immunoSEQ multiplex PCR, and its TCRdb copy is limited to in-frame clones, with some not included. Among millions of clones, 90% to 95% were seen once, and the ten largest hold about 0.13%. V shed 2 bases, J shed 7 bases, and the junction held 6 bases outside the gene matches. The CDR3 consists of 16 residues. CDR1 is MNHEY, CDR2 SVGAGI, per germline.

This clonotype was sampled from a man between 18 and 29 years old in good health. The sequencing input was naive CD4+ T cells sorted from blood. Subset specified: CD45RA+ positively selected. The rearrangement uses TRBV6-5 and TRBJ2-1; 12 positions match TRBD2. The CDR3 is CASSYTRTSGTNEQFF. The DNA for the CDR3 is TGTGCCAGCAGTTACACGCGGACTAGCGGGACTAATGAGCAGTTCTTC.